This T cell receptor (beta chain) emerged from a study of blood T cell repertoires in COVID-19. About the research overall: The United States, Italy and Spain were the sources of the acute and convalescent COVID-19 samples. T cells, B-cell-depleted T cells, or PBMCs provided the cDNA or gDNA that served as material.

As processed by the authors: It was from reference gene primer amplification that nucleated cell counts were estimated. The repertoire was sequenced with immunoSEQ multiplex PCR; TCRdb's copy has only in-frame clones and lacks some. V and J calls and clone size are given by that table; D and trimming were obtained from the DNA. The sample has roughly 280,000 clones, roughly 85% seen once. The CDR3 covers 14 residues. The V gene's germline CDR1 is SQVTM and CDR2 ANQGSEA. The V segment lost 4 bases and the J segment 0 bases; nucleotides outside the gene matches: 4. J is TRBJ2-7 and V is TRBV29-1; 9 bases are shared with TRBD2. Sequencing input: peripheral blood. The sequence derives from a man in his sixties who had recovered from COVID-19. In DNA form, the CDR3 reads TGCAGCGTTGTAAGCGGGGGGAGCTCCTACGAGCAGTACTTC. Amino acid sequence: CSVVSGGSSYEQYF.